This TCR beta chain was found in a study of radiotherapy plus CTLA-4 blockade in lung cancer. Looking at the study overall: The study recorded objective responses in roughly a sixth of patients and disease control in roughly 34%.

Participants had chemo-refractory metastatic non-small-cell lung cancer and were treated with focal radiation plus ipilimumab CTLA-4 blockade. TCRdb's table, derived via immunoSEQ multiplex PCR, lists solely in-frame clones and lacks some. The sample has tens of thousands of clones; about 78% are singletons. Comment on this clone: Its specificity is unknown.

General study points: Early clone dynamics of blood T cells, plus interferon-beta, reportedly predicted response best. Blood saw expansion of tumor-derived TCR clones after radiotherapy plus ipilimumab.

The CDR3 contains 15 residues. Trimming cost V 4 bases and J 0 bases, with 11 bases left between them. CDR1 is SGHTA, CDR2 FQGTGA, per germline. The clonotype was recovered from a human donor with non-small cell lung cancer that progressed on radiotherapy plus ipilimumab. This specimen consisted of peripheral blood, obtained from a patient treated with radiotherapy plus ipilimumab. This rearrangement joins TRBV7-3 to TRBJ2-3; D might be TRBD2 (6 bases). The CDR3 loop reads CASSSRGASTDTQYF. CDR3 coding DNA: TGTGCCAGCAGCTCGCGGGGCGCTAGCACAGATACGCAGTATTTT.